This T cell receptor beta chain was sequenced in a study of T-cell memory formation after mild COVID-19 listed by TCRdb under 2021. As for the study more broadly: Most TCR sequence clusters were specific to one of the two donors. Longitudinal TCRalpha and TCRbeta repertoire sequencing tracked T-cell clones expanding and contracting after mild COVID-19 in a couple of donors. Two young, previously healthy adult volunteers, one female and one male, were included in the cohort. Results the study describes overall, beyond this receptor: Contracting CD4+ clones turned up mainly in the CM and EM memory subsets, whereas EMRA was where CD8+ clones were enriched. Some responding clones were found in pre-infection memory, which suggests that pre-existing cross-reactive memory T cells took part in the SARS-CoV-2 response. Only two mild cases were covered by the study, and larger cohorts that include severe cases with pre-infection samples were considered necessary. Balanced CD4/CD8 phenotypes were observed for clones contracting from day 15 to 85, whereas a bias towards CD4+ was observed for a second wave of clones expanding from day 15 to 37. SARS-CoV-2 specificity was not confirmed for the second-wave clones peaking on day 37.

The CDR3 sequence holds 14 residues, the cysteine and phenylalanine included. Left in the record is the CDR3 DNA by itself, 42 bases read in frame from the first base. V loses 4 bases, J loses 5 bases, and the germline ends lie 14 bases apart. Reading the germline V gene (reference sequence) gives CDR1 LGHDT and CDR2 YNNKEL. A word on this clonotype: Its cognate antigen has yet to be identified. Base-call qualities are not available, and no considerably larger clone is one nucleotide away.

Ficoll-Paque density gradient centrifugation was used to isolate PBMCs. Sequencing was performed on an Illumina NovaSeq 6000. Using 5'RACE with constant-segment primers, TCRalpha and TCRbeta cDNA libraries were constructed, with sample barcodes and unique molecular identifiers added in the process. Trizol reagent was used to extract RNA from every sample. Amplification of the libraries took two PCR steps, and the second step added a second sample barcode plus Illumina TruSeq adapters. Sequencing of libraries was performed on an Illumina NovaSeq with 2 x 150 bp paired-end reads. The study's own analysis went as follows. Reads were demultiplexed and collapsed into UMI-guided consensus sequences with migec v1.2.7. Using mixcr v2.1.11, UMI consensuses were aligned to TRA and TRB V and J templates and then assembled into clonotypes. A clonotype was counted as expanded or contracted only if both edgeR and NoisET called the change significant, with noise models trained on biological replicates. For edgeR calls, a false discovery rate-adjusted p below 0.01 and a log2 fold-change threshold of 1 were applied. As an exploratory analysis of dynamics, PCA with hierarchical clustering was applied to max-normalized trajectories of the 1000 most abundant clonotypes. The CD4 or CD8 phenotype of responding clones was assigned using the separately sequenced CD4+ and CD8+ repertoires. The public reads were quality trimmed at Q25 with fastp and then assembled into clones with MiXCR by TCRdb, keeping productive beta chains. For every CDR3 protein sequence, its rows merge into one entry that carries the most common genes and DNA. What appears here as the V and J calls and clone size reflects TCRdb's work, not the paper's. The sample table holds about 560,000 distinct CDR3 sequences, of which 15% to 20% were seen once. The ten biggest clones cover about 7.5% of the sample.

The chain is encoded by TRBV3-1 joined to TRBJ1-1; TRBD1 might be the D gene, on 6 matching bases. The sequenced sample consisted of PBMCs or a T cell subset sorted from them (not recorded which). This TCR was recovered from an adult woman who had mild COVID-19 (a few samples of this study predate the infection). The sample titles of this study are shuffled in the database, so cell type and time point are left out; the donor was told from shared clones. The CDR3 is CASSREGGRTEAFF. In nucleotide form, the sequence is TGTGCCAGCAGCCGAGAAGGGGGGAGGACTGAAGCTTTCTTT.